This entry lists 5 T cell receptor beta chains sequenced from one sample in a study of blood T cell repertoires in COVID-19. Produced via immunoSEQ multiplex PCR; TCRdb's table is partial and in-frame only. Found here are 97,000 or so clones, more than 75% of them singletons; the top ten hold about 2.9%. Sample: peripheral blood. These receptors all come from a man aged 50 to 59 with active or convalescent COVID-19.

The J gene is TRBJ2-3, the V gene TRBV3-1 (or the pseudogene TRBV3-2), with D possibly being TRBD1 (5 bases). V dropped 5 bases and J dropped 4 bases, with 16 bases sitting between them. CDR1 is LGHDT, CDR2 YNNKEL, per germline (reference sequence). This CDR3 contains 15 residues. The CDR3: CASSYRPLDADTQYF. The CDR3 coding sequence is TGTGCCAGCAGCTACAGGCCCCTTGACGCAGATACGCAGTATTTT.

In nucleotides, the CDR3 is TGCGCCAGCAGCCAAGAAGGCTGGCCGGGGAAGGGTGAGCAGTTCTTC. Translation gives CASSQEGWPGKGEQFF. The J gene is TRBJ2-1, the V gene TRBV4-1; TRBD2 is a possible D gene (5 bases). Germline values: CDR1 MGHRA, CDR2 YSYEKL. Deletions cut 0 bases from V and 9 bases from J, with 18 bases between. The CDR3 loop spans 16 amino acids.

The chain has TRBV11-3 and TRBJ2-7, with 9 bases matching TRBD1. The ends lost 4 bases at V and 6 bases at J; junction bases unmatched: 1. This CDR3 has 12 amino acids. Germline V gives CDR1 SGHNT, CDR2 YENEEA. The CDR3 bases are TGTGCCAGCAGCTCACAGGGGGCCGAGCAGTACTTC. As protein: CASSSQGAEQYF.

The J gene is TRBJ1-5, the V gene TRBV7-8, with D unresolved. The V end lost 5 bases, the J end lost 0 bases, and 8 bases lay between the germline ends. From germline, CDR1 is SGHVS and CDR2 FQNEAQ. The CDR3 spans 14 residues. The CDR3 protein is CASSPKPSNQPQHF. CDR3 DNA: TGTGCCAGCAGCCCTAAGCCTAGCAATCAGCCCCAGCATTTT.

In nucleotides, the CDR3 is TGCGCCAGCAGCTCGCCAGGGGTCTACGAGCAGTACGTC. Its protein product is CASSSPGVYEQYV. J is TRBJ2-7 and V is TRBV5-1; tentative D call: TRBD1 (6 bases). The length of the CDR3 is 13 residues. Germline loops: CDR1 SGHRS, CDR2 YFSETQ. The V end lost 3 bases, the J end lost 3 bases, and 10 bases lay between the germline ends.